This T cell receptor beta chain was sequenced during a study of shared clonotypes between healthy human individuals. Study-wide background: Per donor, three plates held CD4 naive cells, three held CD4 memory, two held CD8 naive and one held CD8 memory.

Positive CCR7 selection of CD45RO-negative cells yielded the naive CD8 cells, and terminally differentiated effector memory CD45RA+ cells were excluded. The healthy adult donors were HIV-negative and reported no recent acute infections or vaccinations. TCRdb's table, derived via immunoSEQ multiplex PCR, lists solely in-frame clones and lacks some. The sample has some 2.1 million clones; about 94% are singletons. V was cut by 8 bases and J by 0 bases, with 13 bases left in between. The CDR3 consists of 15 residues. Looked up from germline, CDR1 is SGHVS and CDR2 is FNYEAQ. The receptor's source is a young man in good health. Sequencing was carried out using naive CD8+ T cells sorted from blood. The rearrangement links TRBV7-6 to TRBJ2-2; tentatively, D is TRBD1 (5 bases). This CDR3 reads CASAPGMTNTGELFF. In DNA form, the CDR3 reads TGTGCCAGCGCGCCAGGGATGACGAACACCGGGGAGCTGTTTTTT.